These 31 T cell receptor beta chains were sequenced from one sample in a study of Graves' ophthalmopathy and Graves' hyperthyroidism. Amplification of TCR beta CDR3 regions used RNA transcripts. HTBI-primed RT-PCR formed the first round, and a multiplex PCR formed the second. MiXCR was run by TCRdb on the multiplex PCR reads, yielding one entry per CDR3 protein. The profile covers around 670,000 distinct CDR3 sequences, with 40% appearing a single time and 44% taken by the ten largest. Sequenced sample: peripheral blood. The receptor set was obtained from an adult man with Graves' ophthalmopathy.

Concerning this clonotype itself: A much larger clone sits a single nucleotide away, making a read error possible. The rearrangement links TRBV7-9 to TRBJ1-6; 7 bases match TRBD1. Trimming cost V 5 bases and J 7 bases; bases outside gene matches: 8. The length of the CDR3 is 15 residues. Germline V lookup: CDR1 SEHNR, CDR2 FQNEAQ (reference sequence). The CDR3 sequence is CASSSTAGGNSPLHF. CDR3 coding DNA: TGTGCCAGCAGCAGTACTGCAGGGGGGAATTCACCCCTCCACTTT.

For this clonotype: The final CDR3 position lacks the conserved phenylalanine or tryptophan, pointing to a likely read error. The DNA is left out, because the CDR3 cannot be placed on it with certainty; the CDR3 is given as TCRdb lists it. This chain connects TRBV7-8 to TRBJ1-1; the table's D call of TRBD1 was not tested on the DNA. Germline V gene sequence: CDR1 SGHVS, CDR2 FQNEAQ. Both ends counted, the CDR3 spans 9 residues. CDR3 sequence: CASSPRGVL.

A remark on this clonotype: The junction differs from germline at one of its ends, possibly a read error. The rearrangement links TRBV10-3 to TRBJ1-2; D ambiguous. Germline V gives CDR1 ENHRY, CDR2 SYGVKD. There are 14 residues in the CDR3. CDR3 in DNA: TGTGCCAGCAGTTACTCGACCGCTGGCGGGGGCTACACCTTC. This sequence encodes CASSYSTAGGGYTF.

This clonotype was counted only a few times. This chain links TRBV2 with TRBJ2-6, with D unresolved. The CDR3 length is 16 residues. The V end was cut by 5 bases, the J end by 0 bases, with 11 bases between. From germline, CDR1 is SNHLY and CDR2 FYNNEI. The CDR3 here is CASSLGLDSGANVLTF. DNA of the CDR3: TGTGCCAGCAGTCTCGGCTTAGACTCTGGGGCCAACGTCCTGACTTTC. Full variable domain (remainder filled in from reference TRBV2 and TRBJ2-6): EPEVTQTPSHQVTQMGQEVILRCVPISNHLYFYWYRQILGQKVEFLVSFYNNEISEKSEIFDDQFSVERPDGSNFTLKIRSTKLEDSAMYFCASSLGLDSGANVLTFGAGSRLTVL.

The CDR3 is CSVDTADRNTGELFF. CDR3 coding DNA: TGCAGCGTTGACACCGCGGACAGGAACACCGGGGAGCTGTTTTTT. The rearrangement links TRBV29-1 to TRBJ2-2; D perhaps matches TRBD1 (6 bases). The V gene's germline CDR1 is SQVTM and CDR2 ANQGSEA. Between the trimmed V and J ends, which lost 3 bases and 1 base, there was a span of 12 bases. The CDR3 runs to 15 residues.

In its sample, this clonotype was seen once. This sequence joins TRBV10-3 and TRBJ2-7; D perhaps matches TRBD2 (7 bases). The ends were cut back, 10 bases at V and 1 base at J, with 20 bases in the middle. Germline assignment: CDR1 ENHRY and CDR2 SYGVKD. The CDR3 is 15 residues long. CDR3 loop: CASRSKGGASYEQYF. The CDR3 DNA reads as TGTGCCAGCAGATCCAAAGGGGGGGCGTCCTACGAGCAGTACTTC.

The V call is TRBV24-1, the J call TRBJ1-5, with TRBD1 identical over 10 bases. Germline trimming cut 5 bases from V and 11 bases from J; bases unmatched to any gene: 23. The CDR3 runs to 19 residues. Per the germline V gene, CDR1 is KGHDR and CDR2 is SFDVKD. The CDR3 region has the DNA TGTGCCACCAGTGCCTCCGGGGGACAGGGGAAATATCGGCAAGAGACCCAGCATTTT. This encodes CATSASGGQGKYRQETQHF.

The rearrangement uses TRBV11-1 and TRBJ2-2, with TRBD2 as a possible D gene (7 bases). This CDR3 has 13 residues. Germline CDR1 and CDR2: SGHAT and FQDESV (reference sequence). The CDR3 is CARGGAGTGELFF. The CDR3 region has the DNA TGTGCTAGGGGGGGCGCGGGCACCGGGGAGCTGTTTTTT.

Many counts were recorded for this clonotype. The J gene is TRBJ2-7, the V gene TRBV20-1; TRBD2 agrees at 10 bases. Germline V CDR1 and CDR2: DFQATT, SNEGSKA (reference sequence). The CDR3 has 13 amino acids. V shed 6 bases, J shed 2 bases, and the junction held 4 bases outside the gene matches. CDR3 loop: CSAVAGGTYEQYF. The CDR3, as DNA: TGCAGTGCCGTAGCGGGAGGTACCTACGAGCAGTACTTC.

A few counts support this clonotype. CDR3 amino acids: CASSLRDRGGYTF. Written as DNA, the CDR3 is TGTGCCAGCAGCTTGAGGGACAGGGGGGGCTACACCTTC. The chain recombines TRBV5-6 with TRBJ1-2; 11 nucleotides line up with TRBD1. The germline V gene has CDR1 SGHDT and CDR2 YYEEEE. J lost 8 bases, V lost 1 base, and 1 base had no gene match. The CDR3 covers 13 residues. The entire variable domain, with the rest obtained from reference TRBV5-6 and TRBJ1-2, is as follows: DAGVTQSPTHLIKTRGQQVTLRCSPKSGHDTVSWYQQALGQGPQFIFQYYEEEERQRGNFPDRFSGHQFPNYSSELNVNALLLGDSALYLCASSLRDRGGYTFGSGTRLTVV.

The V call is TRBV10-2, the J call TRBJ1-1, with D possibly TRBD1 on 5 matching bases. From germline, CDR1 is WSHSY and CDR2 SAAADI. The CDR3 consists of 13 residues. Trimming shortened V by 2 bases and J by 5 bases, and 9 bases separated the two germline ends. As DNA, the CDR3 is TGCGCCAGCAGTGAGGGGCCAGGGACTGAAGCTTTCTTT. Its protein is CASSEGPGTEAFF.

The sample holds many counts of this clonotype. The chain couples TRBV19 to TRBJ1-5; D is unresolved. The ends were cut back, 3 bases at V and 5 bases at J, with 8 bases in the middle. The germline V gene has CDR1 LNHDA and CDR2 SQIVND (reference sequence). CDR3 length equals 13 residues. CDR3 residues: CASSMGVYQPQHF. Written as DNA, the CDR3 is TGTGCCAGTAGTATGGGAGTTTATCAGCCCCAGCATTTT.

This clonotype was counted many times. The J gene is TRBJ2-6, the V gene TRBV29-1; D is possibly TRBD1 (6 bases). This CDR3 has 16 amino acids. V was cut by 0 bases and J by 4 bases, with 13 bases left in between. CDR1 is SQVTM and CDR2 is ANQGSEA in the germline V gene. This CDR3 reads CSVEEFAGTGANVLTF. CDR3 DNA sequence: TGCAGCGTTGAAGAGTTTGCAGGGACAGGGGCCAACGTCCTGACTTTC.

Note on this clonotype: A much larger clonotype is one base distant, so this may be a read error. The rearrangement joins TRBV6-5 to TRBJ2-7, with D perhaps being TRBD1 or TRBD2 (5 bases each). The germline V gene encodes CDR1 MNHEY and CDR2 SVGAGI. The CDR3 has 15 residues. CDR3 amino acids: CVSSKRDAAAYEQYF. The CDR3 nucleotides read TGTGTCAGCAGTAAACGGGACGCAGCTGCCTACGAGCAGTACTTC.

This clonotype appeared a few times. This chain joins TRBV6-6 and TRBJ1-2; TRBD1 agrees at 7 bases. Losses at the gene ends were 2 bases for V and 4 bases for J; bases not matched to a gene: 7. This CDR3 contains 15 residues. CDR1 and CDR2 (germline): MNHNY, SVGAGI (reference sequence). The CDR3 region has the DNA TGTGCCAGCAGTTACGGGAGCAGGGGGTTCTATGGCTACACCTTC. This translates into CASSYGSRGFYGYTF.

CDR3 region: CSAGGTIDQPQHF. The CDR3 coding sequence is TGCAGTGCCGGGGGTACGATCGATCAGCCCCAGCATTTT. V gene TRBV20-1 combines with J gene TRBJ1-5, with D possibly TRBD1 on 5 matching bases. The germline V gene has CDR1 DFQATT and CDR2 SNEGSKA (reference sequence). The CDR3 is 13 amino acids. The V end lost 6 bases, the J end lost 5 bases, and 14 bases lay between the germline ends.

V is TRBV7-8 and J is TRBJ2-5; a possible D gene is TRBD2 (5 bases). The CDR3 runs to 16 residues. The V end was cut by 2 bases, the J end by 5 bases, with 18 bases between. Germline CDR1 is SGHVS and CDR2 is FQNEAQ. Written as DNA, the CDR3 is TGTGCCAGCAGCTTAAGAAGGACGCCCCGGAGGGAGACCCAGTACTTC. Protein sequence: CASSLRRTPRRETQYF. The variable domain in full, completed from reference TRBV7-8 and TRBJ2-5, reads GAGVSQSPRYKVAKRGQDVALRCDPISGHVSLFWYQQALGQGPEFLTYFQNEAQLDKSGLPSDRFFAERPEGSVSTLKIQRTQQEDSAVYLCASSLRRTPRRETQYFGPGTRLLVL.

This clonotype was observed a handful of times. The genes are TRBV24-1 and TRBJ1-5; the D is unclear. The ends were cut back, 12 bases at V and 6 bases at J, with 17 bases in the middle. Germline loops: CDR1 KGHDR, CDR2 SFDVKD. This CDR3 is built from 13 residues. The CDR3 nucleotides are TGTGCCTGGAGTTTTTTGGCTGGTCAGCCCCAGCATTTT. Protein: CAWSFLAGQPQHF.

This clonotype was detected only once. A clone one base away is much larger, so this may be a read error. The J gene is TRBJ1-4, the V gene TRBV19; TRBD1 agrees at 9 bases. The CDR3 has 14 amino acids. Germline V gene lookup returns CDR1 LNHDA and CDR2 SQIVND (reference sequence). J lost 7 bases, V lost 6 bases, and 6 bases had no gene match. CDR3 protein: CASSYGTGTEKLFF. The CDR3 DNA reads TGTGCCAGTAGCTACGGGACAGGGACTGAAAAACTGTTTTTT.

The rearrangement uses TRBV29-1 and TRBJ1-5, with TRBD1 matching 9 bases. CDR3 size: 16 residues. Germline values: CDR1 SQVTM, CDR2 ANQGSEA. V dropped 2 bases and J dropped 5; count of bases not matched to a gene: 10. CDR3 protein: CSVEKSGQGMHQPQHF. The CDR3 DNA reads TGCAGCGTTGAAAAGTCGGGACAGGGAATGCATCAGCCCCAGCATTTT.

A word on this clonotype: This may stem from a read error, because a much larger clone lies one nucleotide away. This chain links TRBV11-2 with TRBJ2-5, with D perhaps matching TRBD2 (5 bases). The germline CDR1 and CDR2 sequences are SGHAT and FQNNGV. This CDR3 has 11 amino acids. This chain's CDR3 is CASSYSGSRCF. Written as DNA, the CDR3 is TGTGCCAGCAGTTACTCGGGGTCCCGGTGCTTC. Full variable domain (rest looked up from reference TRBV11-2 and TRBJ2-5): EAGVAQSPRYKIIEKRQSVAFWCNPISGHATLYWYQQILGQGPKLLIQFQNNGVVDDSQLPKDRFSAERLKGVDSTLKIQPAKLEDSAVYLCASSYSGSRCFGPGTRLLVL.

The chain couples TRBV5-6 to TRBJ2-2; 9 nucleotides match TRBD2. Losses at the gene ends were 2 bases for V and 0 bases for J; bases not matched to a gene: 14. There are 20 residues in the CDR3. Germline CDR1 and CDR2: SGHDT and YYEEEE. The CDR3 region is CASSFGYQDLAGTNTGELFF. CDR3 coding DNA: TGTGCCAGCAGCTTTGGTTACCAGGACCTAGCGGGGACGAACACCGGGGAGCTGTTTTTT.

As DNA, the CDR3 is TGTGCCACCAGCAGAGATGGGGGAGGAAACACCATATATTTT. Its translation: CATSRDGGGNTIYF. V usage is TRBV15 and J usage is TRBJ1-3; D might be TRBD1 (5 bases). Germline assignment: CDR1 LNHNV and CDR2 YYDKDF (reference sequence). The V end was cut by 0 bases, the J end by 4 bases, with 7 bases between. The CDR3 is 14 residues long.

In regard to this clonotype: The final CDR3 position lacks the conserved phenylalanine or tryptophan, pointing to a likely read error. The DNA is left out, because the CDR3 cannot be placed on it with certainty; the CDR3 is given as TCRdb lists it. The chain links TRBV2 to TRBJ1-4. Both ends counted, the CDR3 spans 8 residues. Germline V lookup: CDR1 SNHLY, CDR2 FYNNEI. The CDR3 loop reads CASSGDSI.

Details on this clonotype: A junction end diverges from the germline sequence, so it may reflect a read error. The chain has TRBV7-9 and TRBJ1-2; 8 nucleotides agree with TRBD1. Germline V lookup: CDR1 SEHNR, CDR2 FQNEAQ (reference sequence). The CDR3 spans 16 residues. CDR3 bases: TGCGCCAGCAGCCAAGAACAGGGGGTTTTATCTTTTGGCTACACCTTC. Its protein is CASSQEQGVLSFGYTF.

J is TRBJ2-3 and V is TRBV29-1; 8 nucleotides align to TRBD2. CDR3 length equals 17 residues. In germline, CDR1 is SQVTM, CDR2 ANQGSEA. The V gene end was trimmed by 2 bases and the J gene end by 2 bases; junction bases not matched to a gene: 12. Here the CDR3 reads CSVEFPGTSGATDTQYF. CDR3 nucleotides: TGCAGCGTTGAATTCCCGGGAACTAGCGGAGCCACAGATACGCAGTATTTT.

This clonotype appeared many times. This chain links TRBV12-3 or TRBV12-4 with TRBJ1-1; D remains unclear. Trimming stripped 7 bases from V and 1 base from J, with 10 bases between. The CDR3 totals 13 residues. CDR3 residues: CASNPRKNTEAFF. The CDR3 bases are TGTGCCAGCAATCCCAGAAAGAACACTGAAGCTTTCTTT.

This clonotype was seen a few times. In DNA form, the CDR3 reads TGCAGCGTTGAACCGGGACAGGGGAACCAGCCCCAGCATTTT. It specifies CSVEPGQGNQPQHF. The chain couples TRBV29-1 to TRBJ1-5; TRBD1 agrees at 10 bases. Germline CDR1 and CDR2: SQVTM and ANQGSEA. J lost 7 bases, V lost 2 bases, and 5 bases had no gene match. CDR3 length equals 14 residues.

This clonotype was recorded at least ten times. CDR3 region: CASSVASQTYGYTF. The DNA for the CDR3 is TGTGCCAGCAGCGTAGCTTCACAGACCTATGGCTACACCTTC. The chain couples TRBV9 to TRBJ1-2, with D uncertain. V dropped 0 bases and J dropped 4 bases, with 10 bases sitting between them. Germline V lookup: CDR1 SGDLS, CDR2 YYNGEE. The CDR3 consists of 14 residues. The full variable domain, its missing parts supplied by reference TRBV9 and TRBJ1-2, is DSGVTQTPKHLITATGQRVTLRCSPRSGDLSVYWYQQSLDQGLQFLIQYYNGEERAKGNILERFSAQQFPDLHSELNLSSLELGDSALYFCASSVASQTYGYTFGSGTRLTVV.

This clonotype was counted at least ten times. The V call is TRBV10-3, the J call TRBJ1-3; D uncertain. The germline V gene has CDR1 ENHRY and CDR2 SYGVKD. CDR3 length: 14 amino acids. Trimming removed 3 bases at V and 0 bases at J, with 6 bases between. The CDR3, as DNA: TGTGCCATCAGTGAAGCGGGCTCTGGAAACACCATATATTTT. Translation: CAISEAGSGNTIYF.

This clonotype has a count of ten or more. CDR3 in DNA: TGTGCCAGCAGTTGGTCGGACACCGATTCACCCCTCCACTTT. Amino acid sequence: CASSWSDTDSPLHF. The rearrangement joins TRBV12-3 or TRBV12-4 to TRBJ1-6; tentative D call: TRBD1 (5 bases). The V and J ends lost 4 bases and 8 bases respectively, with 12 bases between them. The CDR3 spans 14 residues.